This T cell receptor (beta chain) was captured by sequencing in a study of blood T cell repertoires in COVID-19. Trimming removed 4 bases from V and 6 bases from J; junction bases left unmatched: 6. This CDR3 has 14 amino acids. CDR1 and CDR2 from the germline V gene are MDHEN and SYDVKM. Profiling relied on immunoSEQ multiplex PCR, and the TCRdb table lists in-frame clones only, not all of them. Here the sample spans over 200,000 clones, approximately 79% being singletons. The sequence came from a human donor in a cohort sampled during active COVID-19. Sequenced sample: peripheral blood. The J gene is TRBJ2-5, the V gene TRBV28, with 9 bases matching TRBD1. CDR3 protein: CASSSTGGGKTQYF. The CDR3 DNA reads TGTGCCAGCAGTTCCACAGGGGGCGGAAAGACCCAGTACTTC. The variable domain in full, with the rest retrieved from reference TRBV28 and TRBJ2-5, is DVKVTQSSRYLVKRTGEKVFLECVQDMDHENMFWYRQDPGLGLRLIYFSYDVKMKEKGDIPEGYSVSREKKERFSLILESASTNQTSMYLCASSSTGGGKTQYFGPGTRLLVL.